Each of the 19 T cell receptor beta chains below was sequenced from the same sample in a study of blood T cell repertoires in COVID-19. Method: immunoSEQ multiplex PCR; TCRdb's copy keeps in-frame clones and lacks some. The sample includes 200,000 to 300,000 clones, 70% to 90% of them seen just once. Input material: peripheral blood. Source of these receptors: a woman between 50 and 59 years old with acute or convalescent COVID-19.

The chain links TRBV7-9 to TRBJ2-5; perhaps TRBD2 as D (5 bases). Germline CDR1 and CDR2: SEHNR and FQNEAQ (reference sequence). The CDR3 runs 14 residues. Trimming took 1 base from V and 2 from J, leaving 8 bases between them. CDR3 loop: CASSLEREQETQYF. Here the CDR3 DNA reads TGTGCCAGCAGCTTAGAGAGGGAACAAGAGACCCAGTACTTC. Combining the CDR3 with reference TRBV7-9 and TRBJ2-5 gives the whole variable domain DTGVSQNPRHKITKRGQNVTFRCDPISEHNRLYWYRQTLGQGPEFLTYFQNEAQLEKSRLLSDRFSAERPKGSFSTLEIQRTEQGDSAMYLCASSLEREQETQYFGPGTRLLVL.

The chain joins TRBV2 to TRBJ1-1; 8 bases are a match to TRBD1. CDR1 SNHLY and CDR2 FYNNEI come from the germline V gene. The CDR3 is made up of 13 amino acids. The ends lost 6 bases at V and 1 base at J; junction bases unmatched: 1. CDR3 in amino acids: CASRGTGNTEAFF. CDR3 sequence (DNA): TGTGCCAGCAGAGGGACAGGGAACACTGAAGCTTTCTTT.

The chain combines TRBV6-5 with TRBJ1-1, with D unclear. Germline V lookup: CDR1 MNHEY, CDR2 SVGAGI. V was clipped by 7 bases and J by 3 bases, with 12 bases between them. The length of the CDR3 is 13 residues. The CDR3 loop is CASTVSFDTEAFF. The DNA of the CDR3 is TGTGCCAGCACAGTTTCATTTGACACTGAAGCTTTCTTT.

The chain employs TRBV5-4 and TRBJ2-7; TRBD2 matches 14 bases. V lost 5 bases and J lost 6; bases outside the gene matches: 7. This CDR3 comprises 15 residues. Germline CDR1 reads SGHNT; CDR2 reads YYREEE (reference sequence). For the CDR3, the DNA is TGTGCCAGCAGAAGACTAGCGGGAGGGAGAGGCGAGCAGTACTTC. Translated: CASRRLAGGRGEQYF.

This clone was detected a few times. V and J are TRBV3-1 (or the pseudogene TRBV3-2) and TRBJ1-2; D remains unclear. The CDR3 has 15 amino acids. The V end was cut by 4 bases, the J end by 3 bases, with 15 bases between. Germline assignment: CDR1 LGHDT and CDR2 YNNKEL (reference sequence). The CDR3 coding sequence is TGTGCCAGCAGCCGGACCCGGGATTTTCACTATGGCTACACCTTC. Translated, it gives CASSRTRDFHYGYTF.

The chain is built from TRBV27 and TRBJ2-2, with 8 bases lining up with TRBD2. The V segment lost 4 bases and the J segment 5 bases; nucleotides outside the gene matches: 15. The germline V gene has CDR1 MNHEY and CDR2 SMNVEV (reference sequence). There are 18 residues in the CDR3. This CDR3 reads CASSWSGGRAGVTGELFF. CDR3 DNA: TGTGCCAGCAGTTGGTCGGGAGGGAGAGCGGGAGTTACCGGGGAGCTGTTTTTT.

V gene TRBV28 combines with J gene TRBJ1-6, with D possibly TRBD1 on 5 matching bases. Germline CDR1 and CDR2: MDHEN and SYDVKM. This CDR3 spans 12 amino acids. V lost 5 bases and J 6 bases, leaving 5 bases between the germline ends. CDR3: CASSDSNSPLHF. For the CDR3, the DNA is TGTGCCAGCAGTGACAGTAATTCACCCCTCCACTTT. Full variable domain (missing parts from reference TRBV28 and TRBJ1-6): DVKVTQSSRYLVKRTGEKVFLECVQDMDHENMFWYRQDPGLGLRLIYFSYDVKMKEKGDIPEGYSVSREKKERFSLILESASTNQTSMYLCASSDSNSPLHFGNGTRLTVT.

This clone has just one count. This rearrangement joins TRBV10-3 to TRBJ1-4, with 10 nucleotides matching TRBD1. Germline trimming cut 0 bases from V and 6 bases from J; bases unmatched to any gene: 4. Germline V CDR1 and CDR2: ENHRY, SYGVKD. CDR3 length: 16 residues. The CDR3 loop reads CAISESPGTGDEKLFF. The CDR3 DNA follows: TGTGCCATCAGTGAGTCCCCCGGGACAGGGGATGAAAAACTGTTTTTT.

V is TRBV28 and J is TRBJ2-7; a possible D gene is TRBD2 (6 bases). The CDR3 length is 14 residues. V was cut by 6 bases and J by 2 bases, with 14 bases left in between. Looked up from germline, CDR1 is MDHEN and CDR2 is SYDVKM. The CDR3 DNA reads TGTGCCAGCAGCCCCATAGCGGTTACCTACGAGCAGTACTTC. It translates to CASSPIAVTYEQYF.

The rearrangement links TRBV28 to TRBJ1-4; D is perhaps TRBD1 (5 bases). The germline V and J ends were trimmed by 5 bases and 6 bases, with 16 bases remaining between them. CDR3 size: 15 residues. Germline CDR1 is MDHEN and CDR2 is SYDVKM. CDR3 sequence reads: CASSGSGGLDEKLFF. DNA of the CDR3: TGTGCCAGCAGTGGGTCGGGGGGGTTGGATGAAAAACTGTTTTTT.

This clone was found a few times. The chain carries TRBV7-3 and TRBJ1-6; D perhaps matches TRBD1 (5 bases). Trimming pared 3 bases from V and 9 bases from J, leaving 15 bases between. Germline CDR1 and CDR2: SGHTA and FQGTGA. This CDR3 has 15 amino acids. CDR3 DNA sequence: TGTGCCAGCAGCTTCCGCGGGGGAGAGGGTTCACCCCTCCACTTT. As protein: CASSFRGGEGSPLHF.

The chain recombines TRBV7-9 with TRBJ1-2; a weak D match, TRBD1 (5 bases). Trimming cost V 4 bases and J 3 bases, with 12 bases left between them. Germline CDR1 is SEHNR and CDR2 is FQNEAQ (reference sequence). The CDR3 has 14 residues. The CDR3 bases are TGTGCCAGCAGCTCGACAGTTATTCACTATGGCTACACCTTC. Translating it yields CASSSTVIHYGYTF.

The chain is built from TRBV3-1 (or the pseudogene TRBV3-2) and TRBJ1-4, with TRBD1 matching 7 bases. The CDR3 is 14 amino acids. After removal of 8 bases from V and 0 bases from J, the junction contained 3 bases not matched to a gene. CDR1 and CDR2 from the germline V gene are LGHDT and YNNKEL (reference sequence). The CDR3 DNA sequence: TGTGCCAGCTCGGGGACAGCAACTAATGAAAAACTGTTTTTT. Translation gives CASSGTATNEKLFF.

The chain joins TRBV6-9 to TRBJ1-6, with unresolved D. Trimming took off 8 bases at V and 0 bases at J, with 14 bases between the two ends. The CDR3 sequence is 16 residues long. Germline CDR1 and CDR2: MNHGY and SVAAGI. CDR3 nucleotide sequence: TGTGCCAGCTCGTCCCCGGGGAGCTCCTATAATTCACCCCTCCACTTT. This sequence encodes CASSSPGSSYNSPLHF.

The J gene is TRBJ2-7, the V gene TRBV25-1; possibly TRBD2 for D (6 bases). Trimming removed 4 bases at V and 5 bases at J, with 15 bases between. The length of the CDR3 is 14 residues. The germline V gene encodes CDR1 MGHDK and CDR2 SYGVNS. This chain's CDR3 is CASSVGAREDEQYF. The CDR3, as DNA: TGTGCCAGCAGTGTTGGTGCCAGGGAGGACGAGCAGTACTTC.

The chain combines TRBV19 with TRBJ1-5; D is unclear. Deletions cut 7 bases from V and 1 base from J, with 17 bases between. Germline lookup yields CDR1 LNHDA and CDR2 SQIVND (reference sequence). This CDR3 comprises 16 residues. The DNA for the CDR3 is TGTGCCAGTACCACCACGTTGGGCTGGAGCAATCAGCCCCAGCATTTT. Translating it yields CASTTTLGWSNQPQHF. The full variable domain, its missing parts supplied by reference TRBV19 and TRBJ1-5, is DGGITQSPKYLFRKEGQNVTLSCEQNLNHDAMYWYRQDPGQGLRLIYYSQIVNDFQKGDIAEGYSVSREKKESFPLTVTSAQKNPTAFYLCASTTTLGWSNQPQHFGDGTRLSIL.

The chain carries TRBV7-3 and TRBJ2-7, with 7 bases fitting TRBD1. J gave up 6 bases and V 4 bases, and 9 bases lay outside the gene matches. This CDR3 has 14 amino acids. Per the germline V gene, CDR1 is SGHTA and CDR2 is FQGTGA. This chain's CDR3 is CASSSPRQGGEQYF. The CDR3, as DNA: TGTGCCAGCAGCTCGCCCCGACAGGGTGGCGAGCAGTACTTC.

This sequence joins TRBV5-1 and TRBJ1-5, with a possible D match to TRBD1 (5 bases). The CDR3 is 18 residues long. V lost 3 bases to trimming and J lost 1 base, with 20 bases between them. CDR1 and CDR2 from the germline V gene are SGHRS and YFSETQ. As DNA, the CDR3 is TGCGCCAGCAGCTGGGGGACGGCGAGCGGGGGGAGCAATCAGCCCCAGCATTTT. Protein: CASSWGTASGGSNQPQHF.

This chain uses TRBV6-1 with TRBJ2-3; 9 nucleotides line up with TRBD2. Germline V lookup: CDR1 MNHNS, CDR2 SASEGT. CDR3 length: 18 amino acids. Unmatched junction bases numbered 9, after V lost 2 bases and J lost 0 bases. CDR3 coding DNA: TGTGCCAGCAGTGAAAAGACAACTAGCGGGTACAGCACAGATACGCAGTATTTT. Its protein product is CASSEKTTSGYSTDTQYF.